This T cell receptor beta chain was obtained from a study of T cell responses to AZD1222 COVID-19 vaccine. About this clone itself: The junction departs from germline at one end; a sequencing error may be responsible.

CDR1 is SGHDT, CDR2 YYEEEE, per germline. This CDR3 has 11 residues. Libraries were prepared by immunoSEQ multiplex PCR; TCRdb keeps only in-frame clonotypes and omits some of them. The repertoire holds about 170,000 clones, with just under 90% as singletons. The chain links TRBV5-6 to TRBJ2-7, with unresolved D. The source is an adult who received the MenACWY meningococcal vaccine as a control. The sequenced sample was peripheral blood, obtained 28 days after the second dose of the MenACWY control vaccine. The CDR3 sequence: CASSLVHDQYF. In DNA, the CDR3 is TGTGCCAGCAGCTTGGTACACGATCAGTACTTC.